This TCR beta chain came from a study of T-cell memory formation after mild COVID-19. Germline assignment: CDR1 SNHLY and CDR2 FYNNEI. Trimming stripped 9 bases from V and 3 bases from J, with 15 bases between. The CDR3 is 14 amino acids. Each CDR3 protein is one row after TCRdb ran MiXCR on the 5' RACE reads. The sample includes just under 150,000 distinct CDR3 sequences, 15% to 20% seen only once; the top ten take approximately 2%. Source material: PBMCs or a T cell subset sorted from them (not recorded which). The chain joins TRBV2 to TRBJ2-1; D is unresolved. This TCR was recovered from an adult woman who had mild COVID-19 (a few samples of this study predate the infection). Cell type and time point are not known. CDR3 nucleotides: TGTGCCAGAGTTCCAGTGGCAGACTACAATGAGCAGTTCTTC. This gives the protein CARVPVADYNEQFF.